The sequence of this TCR beta chain was determined in a study of T cells in women clearing cervical HPV infection. As concerns this clone: Its specificity is not known. The read gets to within 3 residues of the CDR3 end, and the germline J gene fills in the rest.

Study-wide points: Repertoire richness, not evenness, was significantly elevated in CIN3+ cases versus controls. Cases carried less TRBV6-7 than controls: about 0.1% versus 0.15%. Associations may precede or follow infection; HPV-specific or memory T cells were not isolated.

Average input was around 1,200 ng genomic DNA for immunoSEQ TCR beta CDR3 amplification. The method was immunoSEQ multiplex PCR; TCRdb's version includes in-frame clones alone and lacks a portion of them. This table holds tens of thousands of clones. The CDR3 has 15 residues. Deletions cut 4 bases from V and 5 bases from J, with 15 bases between. Looked up from germline, CDR1 is SNHLY and CDR2 is FYNNEI. The sequenced sample consisted of blood buffy coat. The origin of this receptor is a woman between 18 and 75 years old with a cervical HPV16 infection that either progressed to CIN3+ or cleared (not recorded which). The chain employs TRBV2 and TRBJ1-5; tentative D call: TRBD1 (5 bases). CDR3 DNA, as far as it was read: TGTGCCAGCAGTGGGGGCAACCTAGAGCATCAGCCC. Amino acid sequence: CASSGGNLEHQP. The entire CDR3 protein reads CASSGGNLEHQPQHF.